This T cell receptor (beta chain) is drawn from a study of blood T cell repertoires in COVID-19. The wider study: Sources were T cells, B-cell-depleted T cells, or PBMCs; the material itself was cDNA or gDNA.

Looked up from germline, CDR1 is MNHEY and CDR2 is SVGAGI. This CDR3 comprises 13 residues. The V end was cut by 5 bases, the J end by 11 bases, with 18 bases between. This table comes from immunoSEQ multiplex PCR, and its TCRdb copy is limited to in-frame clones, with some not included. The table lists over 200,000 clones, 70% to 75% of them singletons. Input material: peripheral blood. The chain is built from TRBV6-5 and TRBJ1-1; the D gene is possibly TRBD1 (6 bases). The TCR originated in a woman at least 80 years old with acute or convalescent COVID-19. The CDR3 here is CASSPEHGTLAFF. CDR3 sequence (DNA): TGTGCCAGCAGTCCGGAACACGGGACACTCGCTTTCTTT.